This entry describes one TCR beta chain. Methods used by the authors: From reference gene primer amplification, estimates of nucleated cell counts were derived. The repertoire was sequenced with immunoSEQ multiplex PCR; TCRdb's copy has only in-frame clones and lacks some. That table is the source of V, J and clone size, and D and trimming were worked out from the DNA. Here the sample spans around 130,000 clones, approximately 83% being singletons. The data were obtained in a study of blood T cell repertoires in COVID-19. Looking at the study overall: COVID-19 samples collected from the United States, Italy and Spain covered acute and convalescent phases. PBMCs, B-cell-depleted T cells, or T cells were the source of the cDNA or gDNA that made up the material.

CDR3 size: 14 residues. V was cut by 2 bases and J by 5 bases, with 10 bases left in between. Germline V lookup: CDR1 LGHNA, CDR2 YSLEER. Material: peripheral blood. The V and J genes are TRBV4-3 and TRBJ2-1; TRBD2 is a possible D gene (5 bases). The origin of this receptor is a woman between 45 and 60 years old who had recovered from COVID-19. In nucleotides, the CDR3 is TGCGCCAGCAGCCAAACTAGGGAGAACAATGAGCAGTTCTTC. Translating it yields CASSQTRENNEQFF.